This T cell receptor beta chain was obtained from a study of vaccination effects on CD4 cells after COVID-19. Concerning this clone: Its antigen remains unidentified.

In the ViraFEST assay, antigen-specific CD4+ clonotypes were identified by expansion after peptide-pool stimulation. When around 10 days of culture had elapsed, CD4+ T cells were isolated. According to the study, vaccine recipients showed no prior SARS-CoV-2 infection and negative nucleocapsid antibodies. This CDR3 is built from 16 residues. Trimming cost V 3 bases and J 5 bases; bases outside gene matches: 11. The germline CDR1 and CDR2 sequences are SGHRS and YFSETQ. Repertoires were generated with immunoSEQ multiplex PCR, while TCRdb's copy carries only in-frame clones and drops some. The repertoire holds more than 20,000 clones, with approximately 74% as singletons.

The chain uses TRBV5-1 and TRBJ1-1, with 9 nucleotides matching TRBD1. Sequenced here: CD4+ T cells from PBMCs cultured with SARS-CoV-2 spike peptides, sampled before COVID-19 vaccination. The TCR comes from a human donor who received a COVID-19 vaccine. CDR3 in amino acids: CASSSSGDRVGTEAFF. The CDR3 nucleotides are TGCGCCAGCAGCTCCTCCGGGGACAGGGTAGGAACTGAAGCTTTCTTT.